The T cell receptor (beta chain) described here comes from a study of breast tumors, draining lymph nodes, adjacent tissues. Breast cancer patients provided tissue from their axillary draining lymph nodes. MiXCR was run by TCRdb on the multiplex PCR reads, yielding one entry per CDR3 protein. The repertoire holds around 110,000 distinct CDR3 sequences, with under 40% as singletons. The CDR3 totals 14 residues. The junction had 8 bases not matched to a gene; V was cut back by 6 bases and J by 10 bases. CDR1 is SGHDN and CDR2 is FVKESK in the germline V gene. Sequenced input: axillary lymph node tissue. The J gene is TRBJ2-1, the V gene TRBV14, with 11 bases that match TRBD2. This sequence originates from a female donor with breast cancer. Some clones in this sample may be carry-over from other donors' samples. The DNA for the CDR3 is TGTGCCAGCAGGGATAGCGGGAGGGGCGGGGAGCAGTTCTTC. This gives the protein CASRDSGRGGEQFF.